This T cell receptor (beta chain) was observed in a study of blood T cell repertoires in COVID-19. Across the study: Whether acute or convalescent, the COVID-19 samples came from the United States, Italy and Spain.

Original handling: Nucleated cell number was recorded as an estimate derived from reference gene primer amplification. Only in-frame clones appear in the TCRdb table, and some are missing; sequencing was by immunoSEQ multiplex PCR. That table is the source of V, J and clone size, and D and trimming were worked out from the DNA. The repertoire holds 25,000 to 30,000 clones, with 89% as singletons. Germline-derived CDR1 and CDR2 are PRHDT and FYEKMQ (reference sequence). The CDR3 is 13 residues long. Trimming stripped 3 bases from V and 5 bases from J, with 10 bases between. As regards this clone: The sample holds other DNA sequences that translate to the same CDR3.

The chain employs TRBV13 and TRBJ2-5; D may be TRBD1 (6 bases). Sequenced input: peripheral blood. The receptor comes from a human donor in a cohort sampled during active COVID-19. CDR3 in amino acids: CASSLQGMETQYF. The CDR3 DNA is TGTGCCAGCAGCTTGCAGGGGATGGAGACCCAGTACTTC.